Below are 23 T cell receptor delta chains sequenced from a single sample in a study of γδ T cells in repeated Plasmodium falciparum infection. TCRdb reprocessed the multiplex PCR reads through CATT. The profile covers around 50,000 delta-chain clones, with 1.6% appearing a single time and over 7.5% taken by the ten largest. Bulk repertoires came from Vgamma9/Vdelta2+ or Vdelta2-negative gammadelta T cells flow-sorted from PBMC. The specimen was gamma-delta T cells from blood. Receptor source: a pool of human donors (malaria-infected and uninfected, not separated).

Comments on this clone: The protein TCRdb gives is from a much larger clone and does not agree with this DNA's translation at residue 13, likely a read error; the protein shown here comes from the DNA. The DNA for the CDR3 is TGTGCCTGTGATCCTCTTCAATCCGTTGGATACTTAGACACCGATAAACTCATCTTT. This sequence encodes CACDPLQSVGYLDTDKLIF. The chain employs TRDV2 and TRDJ1; the D gene is possibly TRDD3 (6 bases). Because TCRdb records no J gene, it was assigned here through a match of the DNA to germline. The V gene's germline CDR1 is GEAIGNYY and CDR2 EKD. The CDR3 is 19 amino acids. V was shortened by 4 bases and J by 0 bases, with 26 bases between the two germline ends.

This clone was recorded many times. TCRdb's listed protein matches a much larger clone and diverges from this DNA's translation at residue 3, likely through a read error; the protein shown comes from the DNA. The rearrangement links TRDV2 to TRDJ1, with 7 bases matching TRDD3. TCRdb does not report a J gene; here it was assigned by matching the DNA to germline references. The CDR3 is 16 residues long. CDR1 is GEAIGNYY, CDR2 EKD, per germline. CDR3 sequence reads: CAREPAAKWGRDKLIF. In DNA form, the CDR3 reads TGTGCCCGTGAACCTGCGGCCAAATGGGGGAGAGATAAACTCATCTTT.

This clone occurred a few times. The chain recombines TRDV1 with TRDJ1; 13 nucleotides agree with TRDD3. The J gene was not available in TCRdb and was assigned here by matching the DNA to germline segments. Trimming took 2 bases from V and 0 from J; bases not matched to a gene: 24. The CDR3 extends over 24 amino acids. The germline V gene has CDR1 TSWWSYY and CDR2 QGS. CDR3 region: CALGEEKTTLYWGIRPLYTDKLIF. CDR3 DNA: TGTGCTCTTGGGGAAGAAAAAACAACCTTATACTGGGGGATACGACCCTTGTACACCGATAAACTCATCTTT.

This clone was seen many times. The gene calls are TRDV1 and TRDJ1; tentatively, D is TRDD3 (6 bases). Trimming removed 4 bases at V and 0 bases at J, with 15 bases between. The CDR3 has 16 amino acids. Germline CDR1 TSWWSYY, CDR2 QGS. CDR3 DNA sequence: TGTGCTCTTGGGGCCATGGGGGGGAGGTACACCGATAAACTCATCTTT. Translated: CALGAMGGRYTDKLIF.

There are a few counts of this clone. TCRdb's protein for this DNA is that of a much larger clone and differs from the translation at residue 7, likely a read error; the protein shown is the DNA translation. The chain couples TRDV1 to TRDJ1, with 13 bases that match TRDD3. The J gene, missing from TCRdb, was assigned here through DNA to germline matching. The CDR3 contains 21 residues. The V segment lost 3 bases and the J segment 2 bases; nucleotides outside the gene matches: 18. Germline CDR1 reads TSWWSYY; CDR2 reads QGS. The CDR3 DNA sequence: TGTGCTCTTGGGGAGGTTGGGGGTAAACTGGGGGATACGCCGGGGACCGATAAACTCATCTTT. Translation: CALGEVGGKLGDTPGTDKLIF.

In its sample, this clone was seen many times. At residue 4, the TCRdb protein and translated DNA are inconsistent; the protein given comes from the DNA. The V call is TRDV2, the J call TRDJ1; 12 bases fit TRDD3. TCRdb leaves out the J gene; it was filled in here by matching the DNA to germline. V trimming: 6 bases; J trimming: 0 bases; junction bases outside the gene matches: 16. The CDR3 totals 19 residues. From germline, CDR1 is GEAIGNYY and CDR2 EKD. This CDR3 reads CACNFLLGDTPSYTDKLIF. The CDR3 DNA is TGTGCCTGTAACTTTCTACTGGGGGATACTCCCTCGTACACCGATAAACTCATCTTT.

In regard to this clone: A read error likely explains this, since a far larger clone differs by one base. No J gene was named, though the V gene is TRDV1; the D call of TRDD3 is as the table states it, not checked on the DNA. This CDR3 region has 15 residues. Per germline, CDR1 TSWWSYY and CDR2 QGS. CDR3 region: CALGELYRQSPKLIF. The CDR3 region has the DNA TGTGCTCTTGGGGAACTTTACCGACAGAGCCCTAAACTCATCTTC.

About this clone: The protein in TCRdb stems from a much larger clone and differs at residue 6 from this DNA's translation, likely a read error; here the protein is translated from the DNA. The CDR3 DNA sequence: TGTGCTCTTGGGGAAGGACGTTTCCTACAGACCCCTGGGGGCCCAAATCAGATCCCCCTCCCCCACACCGATAAACTCATCTTT. Amino acid sequence: CALGEGRFLQTPGGPNQIPLPHTDKLIF. The V gene is TRDV1, the J gene TRDJ1, with D possibly called TRDD2 or TRDD3 (7 bases each). TCRdb does not report a J gene; here it was assigned by matching the DNA to germline references. There are 28 residues in the CDR3. Germline values: CDR1 TSWWSYY, CDR2 QGS. Between the trimmed V and J ends, which lost 2 bases and 0 bases, there was a span of 49 bases.

This clone was recorded many times. TCRdb's listed protein matches a much larger clone and diverges from this DNA's translation at residue 10, likely through a read error; the protein shown comes from the DNA. The gene calls are TRDV3 and TRDJ1, with 7 bases identical to TRDD3. CDR1 and CDR2 from the germline V gene are TVYSNPD and GDNSRS (reference sequence). This CDR3 is 18 amino acids long. With V trimmed by 1 base and J by 0 bases, 17 bases remained unmatched. The CDR3 region has the DNA TGTGCCTTTAACAGGGGTCGTTGGGGGACAAAGGACACCGATAAACTCATCTTT. This translates into CAFNRGRWGTKDTDKLIF.

To note about this clone: The protein held in TCRdb is that of a much larger clone and does not match this DNA's translation at residue 10, likely because of a read error; the protein shown is translated from the DNA. The chain combines TRDV1 with TRDJ1; 9 bases match TRDD3. No J gene was available from TCRdb, and it was assigned here by a germline match of the DNA. CDR3 length: 18 residues. V shed 3 bases, J shed 0 bases, and the junction held 11 bases outside the gene matches. CDR1 TSWWSYY and CDR2 QGS come from the germline V gene. CDR3 nucleotide sequence: TGTGCTCTTGGGGACGGCTCCTGGGGGATGCGAGACACCGATAAACTCATCTTT. Residues: CALGDGSWGMRDTDKLIF.

Regarding this clone: A much larger clone sits a single nucleotide away, making a read error possible. At the DNA level, this CDR3 is encoded by other sequences in the same sample as well. The rearrangement links TRDV1 to TRDJ1; D may be TRDD3 (8 bases). The V gene lost 5 bases and the J gene lost 0 bases, with 31 bases spanning the gap. In germline, CDR1 is TSWWSYY, CDR2 QGS. CDR3 length: 21 amino acids. CDR3: CALGLLPDVLGDQPNTDKLIF. In DNA form, the CDR3 reads TGTGCTCTTGGGCTCCTTCCTGACGTGCTGGGGGACCAACCTAACACCGATAAACTCATCTTT.

Points on this clone: TCRdb has a much larger clone's protein, which differs at residue 4 from the translation of this DNA, likely because of a read error; what is shown is the protein translated from the DNA. The chain recombines TRDV2 with TRDJ1; 13 nucleotides agree with TRDD3. The CDR3 length is 18 residues. Germline V gene data show CDR1 as GEAIGNYY and CDR2 as EKD. DNA for the CDR3: TGTGCCTGTGTCACCGGGAAGTTACTGGGGGATACGCCCGATAAACTCATCTTT. It translates to CACVTGKLLGDTPDKLIF.

On this clone itself: A single base is all that separates this from a far larger clone, so a read error is likely. Other nucleotide sequences from this sample produce the same CDR3. J is TRDJ1 and V is TRDV1; 9 bases agree with TRDD3. This CDR3 spans 18 amino acids. The germline gives CDR1 TSWWSYY, CDR2 QGS. CDR3 sequence reads: CALGFRPGGCYYTDKLIF. The CDR3 coding sequence is TGTGCCCTTGGGTTTAGGCCTGGGGGATGTTACTACACCGATAAACTCATCTTT.

This clone was counted between two and nine times. Translating this DNA gives a protein that differs at residue 17 from the TCRdb one, which belongs to a much larger clone; a read error is likely, and the protein shown is this translation. There is no J gene call, but TRDV1 is given as the V gene; TRDD3, the D gene given by the table, was not confirmed from the DNA. Germline V gene data show CDR1 as TSWWSYY and CDR2 as QGS. This CDR3 comprises 19 residues. CDR3 in amino acids: CALGELTGFLGEGTDKPIF. The CDR3 DNA reads as TGTGCTCTTGGGGAACTAACCGGGTTCCTCGGGGAGGGCACCGATAAACCCATCTTT.

Note on this clone: The TCRdb protein, from a much larger clone, departs from this DNA's translation at residue 5, likely by read error; the protein shown derives from the DNA. CDR3 nucleotides: TGTGCTCTTGGGGGAGGTCACGCCAGCTCCGATAAACTCATCTTT. Protein sequence: CALGGGHASSDKLIF. V and J are TRDV1 and TRDJ1, with unresolved D. TCRdb does not report a J gene; here it was assigned by matching the DNA to germline references. Trimming pared 4 bases from V and 3 bases from J, leaving 15 bases between. The CDR3 is 15 amino acids. Germline lookup yields CDR1 TSWWSYY and CDR2 QGS.

A note on this clone: The protein held in TCRdb is that of a much larger clone and does not match this DNA's translation at residue 8, likely because of a read error; the protein shown is translated from the DNA. This chain uses TRDV2 with TRDJ4; 11 nucleotides match TRDD3. TCRdb gives no J gene; it was assigned here by matching the DNA to germline. The CDR3 is 23 amino acids. J lost 0 bases, V lost 3 bases, and 29 bases had no gene match. Germline V gives CDR1 GEAIGNYY, CDR2 EKD. This CDR3 is CACDPVTPRPVGDTQSRTRPLIF. The CDR3 DNA sequence: TGTGCCTGTGACCCTGTGACACCCCGCCCAGTGGGGGATACGCAGAGCCGCACCAGACCCCTGATCTTT.

Only a few counts were recorded for this clone. A far bigger clonotype differs at one base, so this is likely a read error. The identical CDR3 is also encoded by other nucleotide sequences in the sample. The chain recombines TRDV1 with TRDJ1; tentative D call: TRDD3 (6 bases). Because TCRdb records no J gene, it was assigned here through a match of the DNA to germline. The CDR3 spans 21 residues. The germline CDR1 and CDR2 sequences are TSWWSYY and QGS. The V and J ends lost 5 bases and 0 bases respectively, with 31 bases between them. The CDR3 nucleotides read TGTGCTCTTGGGTCCCCTCCAGGGAAGTACGGTTCTGGGGCCGACACCGATAAACTCATCTTT. Its protein is CALGSPPGKYGSGADTDKLIF.

This clone was recorded many times. A much larger clonotype is one base distant, so this may be a read error. Other DNA sequences in this sample translate to the same CDR3. This chain links TRDV1 with TRDJ1; 8 bases fit TRDD3. TCRdb offers no J gene call, so here the DNA was matched to germline to obtain one. This CDR3 has 20 residues. Per the germline V gene, CDR1 is TSWWSYY and CDR2 is QGS. The CDR3 DNA reads as TGCGCTCTTGGGGGCCGAACTTCCCGTACTGTACTGGGGGTGGTCGATAAACTCATCTTT. It translates to CALGGRTSRTVLGVVDKLIF.

This clone was detected only a few times. TCRdb's protein for this DNA is that of a much larger clone and differs from the translation at residues 3 and 15, likely a read error; the protein shown is the DNA translation. The chain is built from TRDV1 and TRDJ1; possibly TRDD2 or TRDD3 for D (8 bases each). There are 21 residues in the CDR3. Looked up from germline, CDR1 is TSWWSYY and CDR2 is QGS. CDR3 in amino acids: CAPGEVFLRFWGKLHTDKLIF. CDR3 nucleotide sequence: TGTGCTCCTGGGGAGGTCTTCCTACGATTCTGGGGGAAACTGCACACCGATAAACTCATCTTT.

In this sample, this clone turned up a few times. TCRdb has a much larger clone's protein, which differs at residue 21 from the translation of this DNA, likely because of a read error; what is shown is the protein translated from the DNA. As DNA, the CDR3 is TGTGCTCTTGGGGAACTCCATACCTTCCTACAGACCCCGTACTGGGGGATACAGTCTTGCGCCGATAAACTCATCTTT. Residues: CALGELHTFLQTPYWGIQSCADKLIF. The rearrangement uses TRDV1 and TRDJ1, with 12 bases aligning to TRDD3. The J gene, missing from TCRdb, was assigned here through DNA to germline matching. V was pared by 0 bases and J by 3 bases, with 32 bases of the junction left unmatched. Germline CDR1 and CDR2: TSWWSYY and QGS. The CDR3 totals 26 residues.

Notes on this clone: This likely stems from a read error, as it lies one base from a far larger clone. This sample also contains other DNA sequences that code for the same CDR3. The chain joins TRDV2 to TRDJ1; no firm D call. No J gene is reported in TCRdb; it was inferred here by comparing the DNA with germline. Germline-derived CDR1 and CDR2 are GEAIGNYY and EKD. Trimming left V 0 bases short and J 7 bases short, with 5 bases between. CDR3 length: 11 residues. This CDR3 is CACDTGSKLIF. CDR3 nucleotide sequence: TGTGCCTGTGACACCGGGTCTAAACTCATCTTT.

This clone was recorded at least ten times. The J gene was recorded as TRDJ1; no V gene was called. This CDR3 comprises 20 residues. CDR3 loop: CALGISWLPSLPSTADKLIF. DNA of the CDR3: TGTGCTCTTGGGATATCTTGGCTACCCAGTCTCCCCAGCACCGCCGATAAACTCATCTTT.

This clone was counted between two and nine times. A far larger clone lies a single base away; this is likely a read error. Additional DNA sequences in this sample encode the identical CDR3. This chain joins TRDV1 and TRDJ1; TRDD3 agrees at 12 bases. The CDR3 extends over 21 amino acids. V lost 1 base to trimming and J lost 4 bases; unmatched junction nucleotides: 19. In germline, CDR1 is TSWWSYY, CDR2 QGS. The CDR3 loop is CALGERPGVLWGIRFRDKLIF. CDR3 bases: TGTGCTCTTGGGGAACGACCGGGTGTACTCTGGGGGATACGGTTTCGCGATAAACTCATCTTT.